The 9 T cell receptor beta chains presented below share a single source sample, sequenced in a study of blood T cell repertoires in COVID-19. The method was immunoSEQ multiplex PCR; TCRdb's version includes in-frame clones alone and lacks a portion of them. The profile shows some 290,000 clones, 85% to 95% of them singletons. Specimen: PBMCs or T cells enriched from blood (not recorded which). These receptors all come from a young woman who had been exposed to COVID-19.

The chain recombines TRBV7-9 with TRBJ1-6; tentative D call: TRBD1 (5 bases). Germline lookup yields CDR1 SEHNR and CDR2 FQNEAQ (reference sequence). This CDR3 is 16 amino acids long. V lost 2 bases and J lost 5, with 13 bases in between. CDR3 bases: TGTGCCAGCAGCTTATATGGGGGGAAGAATAATTCACCCCTCCACTTT. Residues: CASSLYGGKNNSPLHF.

The chain uses TRBV27 and TRBJ2-1, with TRBD2 as a possible D gene (5 bases). CDR3 size: 14 residues. The germline CDR1 and CDR2 sequences are MNHEY and SMNVEV (reference sequence). Between the trimmed V and J ends, which lost 2 bases and 7 bases, there was a span of 12 bases. The CDR3 spells CASSLLAVSNEQFF. In nucleotides, the CDR3 is TGTGCCAGCAGTTTACTAGCTGTGTCGAATGAGCAGTTCTTC.

The chain carries TRBV4-3 and TRBJ1-2; no firm D call. CDR3 length: 18 residues. Germline CDR1 and CDR2: LGHNA and YSLEER. Trimming took 0 bases from V and 4 from J, leaving 21 bases between them. CDR3: CASSQDRDRYRTAYGYTF. CDR3 nucleotide sequence: TGCGCCAGCAGCCAAGATAGAGATCGATATAGAACTGCCTATGGCTACACCTTC.

The gene calls are TRBV11-3 and TRBJ2-5, with 7 bases that match TRBD1. Germline V gene lookup returns CDR1 SGHNT and CDR2 YENEEA. Trimming took 4 bases from V and 2 from J; bases not matched to a gene: 4. The CDR3 spans 14 residues. CDR3 in amino acids: CASSSGTVQETQYF. CDR3 nucleotides: TGTGCCAGCAGCTCCGGGACAGTTCAAGAGACCCAGTACTTC.

This clone is a singleton in its sample. The DNA for the CDR3 is TGCAGCGCCGTTCCCCCAGGGTACTATGGCTACACCTTC. It encodes CSAVPPGYYGYTF. This chain links TRBV29-1 with TRBJ1-2; tentatively, D is TRBD1 (5 bases). This CDR3 spans 13 amino acids. CDR1 is SQVTM, CDR2 ANQGSEA, per germline. Trimming shortened V by 7 bases and J by 3 bases, and 15 bases separated the two germline ends. Looking up the rest from reference TRBV29-1 and TRBJ1-2 gives the full variable domain: SAVISQKPSRDICQRGTSLTIQCQVDSQVTMMFWYRQQPGQSLTLIATANQGSEATYESGFVIDKFPISRPNLTFSTLTVSNMSPEDSSIYLCSAVPPGYYGYTFGSGTRLTVV.

The chain joins TRBV6-5 to TRBJ1-6, with D unresolved. CDR3 size: 11 residues. Germline V gives CDR1 MNHEY, CDR2 SVGAGI. For the CDR3, the DNA is TGTGTCACCGGGTTTAATTCACCCCTCCACTTT. This encodes CVTGFNSPLHF.

The J gene is TRBJ1-1, the V gene TRBV5-1, with D possibly TRBD1 on 5 matching bases. CDR3 length: 17 residues. Germline CDR1 SGHRS, CDR2 YFSETQ. V lost 3 bases, J lost 0 bases, and 18 bases lay in between. This CDR3 is CASSSSPSTAMNTEAFF. CDR3 DNA sequence: TGCGCCAGCAGCTCCTCACCGTCGACAGCAATGAACACTGAAGCTTTCTTT.

The genes are TRBV3-1 (or the pseudogene TRBV3-2) and TRBJ2-3, with D tentatively TRBD1 (6 bases). The germline V and J ends were trimmed by 4 bases and 2 bases, with 16 bases remaining between them. Germline V gene lookup returns CDR1 LGHDT and CDR2 YNNKEL (reference sequence). CDR3 length: 16 amino acids. CDR3 sequence (DNA): TGTGCCAGCAGCCTGGGCGGACAGCACTCCACAGATACGCAGTATTTT. It codes for CASSLGGQHSTDTQYF.

CDR3 protein: CASRTTGYSPLHF. In DNA, the CDR3 is TGTGCCAGCAGGACCACAGGGTACTCACCCCTCCACTTT. This sequence joins TRBV6-5 and TRBJ1-6, with a tentative D call TRBD1 (6 bases). This CDR3 has 13 residues. Germline V gene lookup returns CDR1 MNHEY and CDR2 SVGAGI. The V end lost 6 bases, the J end lost 10 bases, and 13 bases lay between the germline ends.